This T cell receptor beta chain was captured in a study of neurological immune-mediated disorders. 5'RACE with 10-nucleotide random UMIs generated the cDNA. TCRdb reprocessed the 5' RACE reads with MiXCR, giving one entry per CDR3 protein. Of some 22,000 distinct CDR3 sequences listed, roughly a sixth are singletons. This clonotype was seen at least ten times. What it binds is unknown. The germline V gene has CDR1 LGHDT and CDR2 YNNKEL (reference sequence). The CDR3 has 16 amino acids. Trimming pared 0 bases from V and 2 bases from J, leaving 13 bases between. Findings and caveats of the study: Neither clinical nor MRI features were found to be associated with the multiple sclerosis repertoire cluster. Across subjects, no CDR3 amino acid sequence appeared in expanded clones of more than one subject, a finding that suggested private repertoires in all groups. Phylogenetic grouping assigned the repertoires of 18 of 34 multiple sclerosis patients to one related-CDR3 cluster, which constitutes a possible signature.

This receptor was obtained from a woman under 30 with multiple sclerosis. The sequenced sample consisted of CD8+ T cells from blood. This chain joins TRBV3-1 and TRBJ1-1; D is ambiguous. This CDR3 is CASSQEVRTFNTEAFF. Here the CDR3 DNA reads TGTGCCAGCAGCCAAGAAGTCCGAACATTTAACACTGAAGCTTTCTTT.